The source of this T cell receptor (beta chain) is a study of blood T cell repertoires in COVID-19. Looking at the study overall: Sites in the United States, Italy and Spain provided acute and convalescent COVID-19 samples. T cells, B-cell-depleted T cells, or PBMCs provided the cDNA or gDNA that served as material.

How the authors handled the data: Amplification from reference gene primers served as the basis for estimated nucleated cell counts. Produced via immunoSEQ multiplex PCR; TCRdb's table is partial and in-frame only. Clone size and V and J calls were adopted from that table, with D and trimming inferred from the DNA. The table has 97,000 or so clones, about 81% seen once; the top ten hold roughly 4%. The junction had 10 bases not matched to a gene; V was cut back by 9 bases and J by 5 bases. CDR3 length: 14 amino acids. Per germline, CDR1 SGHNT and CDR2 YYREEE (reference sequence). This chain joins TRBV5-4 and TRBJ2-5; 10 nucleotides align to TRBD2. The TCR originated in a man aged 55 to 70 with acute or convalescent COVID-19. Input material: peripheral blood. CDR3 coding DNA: TGTGCCACCTCGAGCGGGGGGGCAAGGGAGACCCAGTACTTC. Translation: CATSSGGARETQYF.